This T cell receptor (beta chain) comes out of a study of T cell changes during pregnancy in multiple sclerosis. Per germline, CDR1 SGDLS and CDR2 YYNGEE. Deletions cut 0 bases from V and 0 bases from J, with 15 bases between. CDR3 length: 17 residues. Only in-frame clones appear in the TCRdb table, and some are missing; sequencing was by immunoSEQ multiplex PCR. The data hold 75,000 to 95,000 clones, with 91% observed a single time. The sequenced sample was peripheral blood, obtained before pregnancy. The J gene is TRBJ2-5, the V gene TRBV9, with D unresolved. The sequence was collected from a female donor with multiple sclerosis, enrolled in a pregnancy study. CDR3 amino acids: CASSVGPLVGHQETQYF. As DNA, the CDR3 is TGTGCCAGCAGCGTAGGGCCTTTGGTTGGTCACCAAGAGACCCAGTACTTC.